Listed here are 31 T cell receptor beta chains from one sample, sequenced in a study of PD-1 blockade in classical Hodgkin lymphoma. Profiled with immunoSEQ multiplex PCR; TCRdb holds only in-frame clones, not every one. The sample carries approximately 14,000 clones, around nine tenths recorded once. Time point here: cycle 4 day 1 (C4D1), after more than 5 weeks of nivolumab. Patients all relapsed after autologous stem cell transplantation, and there was variation in brentuximab vedotin exposure. CD8+ T cells were isolated from thawed PBMCs by magnetic negative selection. The material sequenced was CD8+ T cells from blood, taken before the fourth cycle of nivolumab. All receptors derive from a human donor with classical Hodgkin lymphoma.

The chain has TRBV28 and TRBJ1-4; D not resolved. V lost 7 bases and J 5 bases, leaving 11 bases between the germline ends. Germline CDR1 is MDHEN and CDR2 is SYDVKM. CDR3 size: 13 residues. The DNA of the CDR3 is TGTGCCAGCACTCATACAGCGAATGAAAAACTGTTTTTT. This translates into CASTHTANEKLFF.

The chain links TRBV21-1 to TRBJ1-5; the table calls TRBD1, which could not be checked here. TRBV21-1 corresponds to a pseudogene. CDR3 length: 16 amino acids. As DNA, the CDR3 is TGTGCCAGCAGCAGGTCTGACATGCATAGCAATCAGCCCCAGCATTTT. Its translation is CASSRSDMHSNQPQHF.

The chain combines TRBV27 with TRBJ1-4, with 10 bases matching TRBD1. Trimming removed 5 bases from V and 10 bases from J; junction bases left unmatched: 10. Germline V gives CDR1 MNHEY, CDR2 SMNVEV (reference sequence). The CDR3 is made up of 15 amino acids. CDR3 sequence reads: CASSPRQGAALKLFF. The CDR3 nucleotides read TGTGCCAGCAGTCCTCGACAGGGGGCAGCGTTAAAACTGTTTTTT.

The J gene is TRBJ2-7, the V gene TRBV7-9; D is ambiguous. CDR1 SEHNR and CDR2 FQNEAQ come from the germline V gene (reference sequence). The CDR3 runs 14 residues. Trimming left V 5 bases short and J 2 bases short, with 13 bases between. The CDR3 DNA reads as TGTGCCAGCAGCCTCCGGAGTTCGCCCTACGAGCAGTACTTC. It yields the protein CASSLRSSPYEQYF.

This clone was picked up one time. This sequence joins TRBV18 and TRBJ2-2; weak D call: TRBD2 (7 bases). Germline values: CDR1 KGHSH, CDR2 LQKENI. V was clipped by 0 bases and J by 2 bases, with 13 bases between them. The CDR3 is made up of 17 amino acids. CDR3 sequence (DNA): TGTGCCAGCTCACCACCAGCCGGGGGGCCCAACACCGGGGAGCTGTTTTTT. This encodes CASSPPAGGPNTGELFF.

This clone came up a few times. The CDR3 is CASSPNRDEQYF. The CDR3, as DNA: TGTGCCAGCAGCCCGAACAGGGACGAGCAGTACTTC. The rearrangement uses TRBV7-9 and TRBJ2-7; D perhaps matches TRBD1 (6 bases). CDR3 length: 12 amino acids. Germline V gene sequence: CDR1 SEHNR, CDR2 FQNEAQ (reference sequence). The V end was cut by 5 bases, the J end by 5 bases, with 10 bases between.

Within the sample, this clone is medium-sized. This chain uses TRBV4-1 with TRBJ1-5, with TRBD1 matching 7 bases. The CDR3 is 14 residues long. Germline CDR1 MGHRA, CDR2 YSYEKL. V was pared by 4 bases and J by 5 bases, with 5 bases of the junction left unmatched. Here the CDR3 DNA reads TGCGCCAGCAGCCCCGTAGGGGGCCATCAGCCCCAGCATTTT. This encodes CASSPVGGHQPQHF.

The J gene is TRBJ2-2, the V gene TRBV6-5; D is possibly TRBD1 or TRBD2 (5 bases each). The CDR3 runs to 15 residues. Trimming left V 6 bases short and J 6 bases short, with 17 bases between. The germline gives CDR1 MNHEY, CDR2 SVGAGI. The CDR3 DNA reads as TGTGCCAGCAGCACCGAGGGGATAGGTCCCGGGGAGCTGTTTTTT. Translation gives CASSTEGIGPGELFF.

As concerns this clone: Compared with germline, one end of the junction differs, possibly owing to a read error. The chain employs TRBV19 and TRBJ1-1, with a tentative D call TRBD1 (5 bases). Germline V gene lookup returns CDR1 LNHDA and CDR2 SQIVND (reference sequence). This CDR3 has 13 amino acids. The DNA of the CDR3 is TGCCGAGGGGTGGACAAAGAGAACACTGAAGCTTTCTTT. As protein: CRGVDKENTEAFF.

The V gene is TRBV5-4, the J gene TRBJ2-1; D is uncertain. V was clipped by 5 bases and J by 8 bases, with 11 bases between them. The V gene's germline CDR1 is SGHNT and CDR2 YYREEE (reference sequence). CDR3 size: 12 residues. Written as DNA, the CDR3 is TGTGCCAGCAGTTATCGAGCCGATGAGCAGTTCTTC. Its protein is CASSYRADEQFF.

V usage is TRBV2 and J usage is TRBJ2-1, with 10 bases identical to TRBD1. CDR1 and CDR2 from the germline V gene are SNHLY and FYNNEI. CDR3 length: 19 residues. Trimming cost V 6 bases and J 1 base; bases outside gene matches: 15. The CDR3 DNA follows: TGTGCCAGCAGAGATCCGGGACAGGGGACCCCCCGGTCCTACAATGAGCAGTTCTTC. Residues: CASRDPGQGTPRSYNEQFF.

The V call is TRBV19, the J call TRBJ2-1; D not certain. The CDR3 is 12 amino acids. V was trimmed by 5 bases and J by 6 bases, leaving 8 bases between them. CDR1 and CDR2 (germline): LNHDA, SQIVND (reference sequence). This CDR3 is CASSSGSNEQFF. CDR3 in DNA: TGTGCCAGTAGTTCGGGCTCCAATGAGCAGTTCTTC.

This chain links TRBV19 with TRBJ2-7; D remains unclear. V lost 0 bases and J lost 2, with 8 bases in between. There are 14 residues in the CDR3. Germline CDR1 and CDR2: LNHDA and SQIVND (reference sequence). The DNA of the CDR3 is TGTGCCAGTAGTATAGATTCGAGGCCCTACGAGCAGTACTTC. Amino acid sequence: CASSIDSRPYEQYF.

The V and J genes are TRBV18 and TRBJ2-1; TRBD2 agrees at 10 bases. The CDR3 sequence is 16 residues long. In germline, CDR1 is KGHSH, CDR2 LQKENI. V lost 1 base to trimming and J lost 9 bases; unmatched junction nucleotides: 9. For the CDR3, the DNA is TGTGCCAGCTCACCACGGGGCCTAGCGGGAGTGAGTGAGCAGTTCTTC. This codes for CASSPRGLAGVSEQFF.

J is TRBJ2-2 and V is TRBV10-2; 8 bases fit TRBD2. This CDR3 spans 15 amino acids. In germline, CDR1 is WSHSY, CDR2 SAAADI. Unmatched junction bases numbered 6, after V lost 7 bases and J lost 2 bases. CDR3 DNA sequence: TGCGCCAGCACCTATAGCGGGGTTAACACCGGGGAGCTGTTTTTT. This gives the protein CASTYSGVNTGELFF.

This chain connects TRBV7-9 to TRBJ2-5, with TRBD2 identical over 7 bases. The CDR3 has 15 amino acids. Per the germline V gene, CDR1 is SEHNR and CDR2 is FQNEAQ (reference sequence). The V gene end was trimmed by 6 bases and the J gene end by 4 bases; junction bases not matched to a gene: 11. The CDR3 sequence: CASSFGTTTPETQYF. CDR3 bases: TGTGCCAGCAGTTTTGGGACTACTACCCCAGAGACCCAGTACTTC. The whole variable domain, filled in from reference TRBV7-9 and TRBJ2-5, reads DTGVSQNPRHKITKRGQNVTFRCDPISEHNRLYWYRQTLGQGPEFLTYFQNEAQLEKSRLLSDRFSAERPKGSFSTLEIQRTEQGDSAMYLCASSFGTTTPETQYFGPGTRLLVL.

This chain uses TRBV6-5 with TRBJ1-1; possibly TRBD1 for D (6 bases). CDR1 and CDR2 from the germline V gene are MNHEY and SVGAGI. The V and J ends lost 2 bases and 0 bases respectively, with 10 bases between them. The CDR3 is 15 amino acids. DNA of the CDR3: TGTGCCAGCAGTTACAATCCAGGGGTGAACACTGAAGCTTTCTTT. It yields the protein CASSYNPGVNTEAFF.

V and J are TRBV7-6 and TRBJ2-1; 11 bases match TRBD2. V lost 3 bases and J lost 8; bases outside the gene matches: 15. The CDR3 is 18 residues long. CDR1 is SGHVS, CDR2 FNYEAQ, per germline. The CDR3 loop is CASSFSALLAGVIDEQFF. The CDR3 DNA follows: TGTGCCAGCAGCTTTTCAGCCCTACTAGCGGGAGTTATCGATGAGCAGTTCTTC. Variable domain in full (rest from reference TRBV7-6 and TRBJ2-1): GAGVSQSPRYKVTKRGQDVALRCDPISGHVSLYWYRQALGQGPEFLTYFNYEAQQDKSGLPNDRFSAERPEGSISTLTIQRTEQRDSAMYRCASSFSALLAGVIDEQFFGPGTRLTVL.

V usage is TRBV28 and J usage is TRBJ2-7; 8 bases map to TRBD1. Germline V gene lookup returns CDR1 MDHEN and CDR2 SYDVKM. The trim removed 2 bases at V and 2 bases at J, leaving 8 bases unmatched. CDR3 size: 16 residues. CDR3 protein: CASSLGTGQAAYEQYF. CDR3 coding DNA: TGTGCCAGCAGTTTAGGCACGGGACAGGCCGCCTACGAGCAGTACTTC.

This clone appeared once. V is TRBV28 and J is TRBJ2-7; possible D gene TRBD2, 7 bases. CDR1 and CDR2 from the germline V gene are MDHEN and SYDVKM. This CDR3 comprises 14 residues. The ends were cut back, 2 bases at V and 2 bases at J, with 10 bases in the middle. This chain's CDR3 is CASSLRGATYEQYF. CDR3 bases: TGTGCCAGCAGTTTACGGGGGGCCACCTACGAGCAGTACTTC.

This clone was seen a single time. DNA for the CDR3: TGTGCCAGCAGCTTAGTTTGGGAGGGGGGCACTGAAGCTTTCTTT. Translated, it gives CASSLVWEGGTEAFF. This sequence joins TRBV7-2 and TRBJ1-1; maybe TRBD1 (6 bases). V lost 1 base, J lost 4 bases, and 13 bases lay in between. Germline CDR1 reads SGHTA; CDR2 reads FQGNSA. CDR3 size: 15 residues.

This chain uses TRBV4-1 with TRBJ2-1; D could derive from TRBD1 or TRBD2 (5 bases each). The V and J ends lost 3 bases and 4 bases respectively, with 10 bases between them. The CDR3 covers 14 residues. CDR1 MGHRA and CDR2 YSYEKL come from the germline V gene. CDR3 residues: CASSHGTGYNEQFF. CDR3 DNA sequence: TGCGCCAGCAGCCATGGGACGGGTTACAATGAGCAGTTCTTC.

This chain connects TRBV7-9 to TRBJ2-5; no firm D call. The V end was cut by 2 bases, the J end by 1 base, with 5 bases between. The CDR3 consists of 13 residues. CDR1 and CDR2 from the germline V gene are SEHNR and FQNEAQ (reference sequence). The CDR3 sequence is CASSLRLQETQYF. The CDR3, as DNA: TGTGCCAGCAGCTTAAGGCTCCAAGAGACCCAGTACTTC.

V and J are TRBV6-6 and TRBJ2-7; the D gene is possibly TRBD2 (6 bases). The CDR3 runs to 13 residues. With 6 bases removed from V and 4 bases from J, the gap between germline ends came to 13 bases. The V gene's germline CDR1 is MNHNY and CDR2 SVGAGI (reference sequence). CDR3 protein: CASRPGTPYEQYF. In DNA, the CDR3 is TGTGCCAGCAGGCCCGGGACTCCATACGAGCAGTACTTC.

The chain recombines TRBV13 with TRBJ1-1; perhaps TRBD1 as D (5 bases). Trimming left V 3 bases short and J 0 bases short, with 14 bases between. The CDR3 extends over 16 amino acids. CDR1 and CDR2 from the germline V gene are PRHDT and FYEKMQ (reference sequence). CDR3 residues: CASSFGAGLMNTEAFF. In DNA, the CDR3 is TGTGCCAGCAGCTTTGGGGCTGGTCTTATGAACACTGAAGCTTTCTTT.

This chain links TRBV4-1 with TRBJ1-1, with TRBD1 matching 8 bases. CDR1 MGHRA and CDR2 YSYEKL come from the germline V gene. The CDR3 length is 19 residues. V lost 1 base, J lost 3 bases, and 16 bases stayed unmatched. The CDR3 DNA reads TGCGCCAGCAGCCAAGCGATAGGACAGGGAGCCCGGTGGGACACTGAAGCTTTCTTT. Protein sequence: CASSQAIGQGARWDTEAFF.

V usage is TRBV27 and J usage is TRBJ1-5; D not certain. V was cut by 5 bases and J by 5 bases, with 19 bases left in between. CDR3 size: 16 residues. CDR1 is MNHEY and CDR2 is SMNVEV in the germline V gene (reference sequence). The CDR3 DNA follows: TGTGCCAGCAGTACCCTTAGGGAGGGAAGCCATCAGCCCCAGCATTTT. This gives the protein CASSTLREGSHQPQHF.

V gene TRBV7-9 combines with J gene TRBJ2-3; no firm D call. With 1 base removed from V and 5 bases from J, the gap between germline ends came to 7 bases. The CDR3 length is 13 residues. The germline CDR1 and CDR2 sequences are SEHNR and FQNEAQ (reference sequence). CDR3 in DNA: TGTGCCAGCAGCTTAGTCCTGGGAGATACGCAGTATTTT. It codes for CASSLVLGDTQYF.

This chain links TRBV4-1 with TRBJ2-6; D not resolved. V was clipped by 4 bases and J by 2 bases, with 18 bases between them. Per the germline V gene, CDR1 is MGHRA and CDR2 is YSYEKL. CDR3 size: 18 residues. CDR3 protein: CASSPSTPLLPGANVLTF. The CDR3 DNA is TGCGCCAGCAGCCCGAGCACTCCTCTTCTCCCTGGGGCCAACGTCCTGACTTTC.

This clone came up once. The chain joins TRBV19 to TRBJ2-7; possibly TRBD1 for D (5 bases). CDR1 and CDR2 (germline): LNHDA, SQIVND (reference sequence). Between the trimmed V and J ends, which lost 5 bases and 3 bases, there was a span of 11 bases. The CDR3 is 13 amino acids. The CDR3 DNA reads TGTGCCAGTAGTTACTCCACAGGCTACGAGCAGTACTTC. This encodes CASSYSTGYEQYF.

The genes are TRBV7-9 and TRBJ2-7; the match to TRBD1 covers 9 bases. Germline V gives CDR1 SEHNR, CDR2 FQNEAQ (reference sequence). The J segment lost 3 bases and the V segment lost 4 bases, leaving 7 bases of the junction unmatched. This CDR3 is built from 15 residues. CDR3 sequence reads: CASSSTGTGSYEQYF. CDR3 DNA: TGTGCCAGCAGCTCAACCGGGACAGGGAGCTACGAGCAGTACTTC.